This TCR beta chain was sequenced in a study of vaccination and CD4 T cells after COVID-19. Stated treatment: approximately 9-day PBMC culture with coronavirus spike peptide pools or control peptides (ViraFEST assay). The germline CDR1 and CDR2 sequences are MNHEY and SVGEGT. Between the trimmed V and J ends, which lost 6 bases and 0 bases, there was a span of 12 bases. The CDR3 has 15 amino acids. Concerning this clonotype itself: Its antigen is as yet unknown.

Once obtained from cultured CD4+ T cells, the DNA was sequenced using the Oncomine TCR Beta short-read assay. TCRdb re-called the PCR reads through MiXCR, storing one row per CDR3 protein. The sample records around 8,200 distinct CDR3 sequences, 60% to 75% being singletons. The V and J genes are TRBV6-2 or TRBV6-3 and TRBJ1-5, with unresolved D. The sequenced material came from CD4+ T cells from blood, cultured in vitro. This receptor was identified in a human donor who had recovered from COVID-19. CDR3 nucleotide sequence: TGTGCCAGCAGGCCCGGGAAGTATAGCAATCAGCCCCAGCATTTT. It is translated as CASRPGKYSNQPQHF.